This TCR beta chain was identified in a study of beta chain features in type 1 diabetes. Across the study: Age, gender, cell numbers and subset yield matched between patients and controls.

Findings and limits, study-wide: Shortening of TCRB CDR3s, moderate but significant, appeared in all four CD4+ subsets of Type 1 diabetes patients. Highly expressing activated T cells could be over-counted with a cDNA template.

This clone is judged medium-sized. Its antigen remains unidentified. Expressed TCRB transcripts were sequenced because the entire RNA isolate underwent reverse transcription. The data were produced by immunoSEQ multiplex PCR, yet TCRdb's version contains in-frame clones alone and is incomplete. The sample has tens of thousands of clones, over 60% seen once; the top ten hold approximately 2.3%. The germline V and J ends were trimmed by 5 bases and 7 bases, with 21 bases remaining between them. Germline assignment: CDR1 LNHDA and CDR2 SQIVND (reference sequence). The CDR3 has 16 amino acids. This TCR came from a woman aged 18 to 35 with type 1 diabetes. V usage is TRBV19 and J usage is TRBJ1-5, with a possible D match to TRBD1 (5 bases). The material sequenced was Tregs from blood. CDR3 sequence (DNA): TGTGCCAGTAGTCCAACGGGGGGGACGCTGAGACAGCCCCAGCATTTT. This gives the protein CASSPTGGTLRQPQHF. Together with reference TRBV19 and TRBJ1-5, the CDR3 gives the full variable domain: DGGITQSPKYLFRKEGQNVTLSCEQNLNHDAMYWYRQDPGQGLRLIYYSQIVNDFQKGDIAEGYSVSREKKESFPLTVTSAQKNPTAFYLCASSPTGGTLRQPQHFGDGTRLSIL.